Listed below are T cell receptor beta chains from one sample, sequenced in a study of blood T cell repertoires in COVID-19. Using immunoSEQ multiplex PCR, the repertoire was profiled, and TCRdb retains in-frame clones only, with some absent. In the table there are around 260,000 clones, approximately 85% of which are singletons. Specimen: PBMCs or T cells enriched from blood (not recorded which). These receptors all stem from a young woman who had recovered from COVID-19. CDR3s include the opening cysteine and the closing phenylalanine or tryptophan. Expanded clones are given a class, and other clones once, few, many or no size at all.

abundance	v_gene	CDR3aa
NA	TRBV5-1	CASSSDTADGYTF
NA	TRBV11-3	CASSSFRDSKQYF
NA	TRBV4-2	CASSQDEGAGYNEQFF
NA	TRBV24-1	CATSGRTSGGSTDTQYF
NA	TRBV7-8	CASSPTRDNYEQYF
NA	TRBV2	CASSGEGGVYNEQFF
NA	TRBV3-1/TRBV3-2	CASSQEGVYNSPLHF
NA	TRBV28	CASSSLDRGANQPQHF
NA	TRBV29-1	CSANRDGTQYF
NA	TRBV3-1/TRBV3-2	CASSQGTSFPTATQYF
NA	TRBV29-1	CSVVGQGVNTEAFF
NA	TRBV19	CASSIGDSHYEQFF
NA	TRBV6-2/TRBV6-3	CASSSPGQGFHYGYTF
NA	TRBV30	CAWRTTGASNEQFF
NA	TRBV27	CASSLGGAYGYTF
once	TRBV27	CASSFGGDTQYF
NA	TRBV2	CATHFFPTATNTEAFF
NA	TRBV4-2	CASSQALAETYEQYF
NA	TRBV7-9	CASSLAQKGTQHF
few	TRBV9	CASSGAANQPQHF
NA	TRBV7-6	CASSLASRGYNSPLHF
NA	TRBV28	CASSRGHSLLRTQHF
many	TRBV11-2	CASSLESSYNSPLHF
NA	TRBV19	CASSIDRVGADEQFF
NA	TRBV20-1	CSARPQETQYF
NA	TRBV28	CASSLGTGDGYTF